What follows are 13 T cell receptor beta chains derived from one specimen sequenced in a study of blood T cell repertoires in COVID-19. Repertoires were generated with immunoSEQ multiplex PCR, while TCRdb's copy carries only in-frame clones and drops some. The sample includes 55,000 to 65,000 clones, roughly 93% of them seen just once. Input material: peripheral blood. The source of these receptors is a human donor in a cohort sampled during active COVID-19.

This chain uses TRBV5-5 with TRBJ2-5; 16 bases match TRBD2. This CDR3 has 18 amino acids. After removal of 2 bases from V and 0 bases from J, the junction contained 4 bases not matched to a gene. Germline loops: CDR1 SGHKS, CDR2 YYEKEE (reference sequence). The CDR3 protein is CASSFSGTSGRDQETQYF. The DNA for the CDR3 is TGTGCCAGCAGCTTTTCAGGGACTAGCGGGAGGGACCAAGAGACCCAGTACTTC.

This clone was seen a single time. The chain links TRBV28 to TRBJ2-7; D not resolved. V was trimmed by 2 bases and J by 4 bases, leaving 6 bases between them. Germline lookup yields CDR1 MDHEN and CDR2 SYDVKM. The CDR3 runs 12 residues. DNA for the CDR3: TGTGCCAGCAGTTTAGGCAGTTACGAGCAGTACTTC. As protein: CASSLGSYEQYF.

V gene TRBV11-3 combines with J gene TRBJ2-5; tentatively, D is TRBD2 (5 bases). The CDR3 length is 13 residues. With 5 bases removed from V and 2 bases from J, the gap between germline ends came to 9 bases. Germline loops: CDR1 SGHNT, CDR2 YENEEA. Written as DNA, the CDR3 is TGTGCCAGCAGCAAGACTAAGCAAGAGACCCAGTACTTC. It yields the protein CASSKTKQETQYF.

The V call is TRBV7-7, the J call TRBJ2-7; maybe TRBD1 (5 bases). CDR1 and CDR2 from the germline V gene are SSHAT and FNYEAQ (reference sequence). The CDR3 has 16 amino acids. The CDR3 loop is CARSSRKGPNSYEQYF. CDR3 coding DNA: TGTGCTAGGAGCAGCCGGAAGGGGCCCAACTCCTACGAGCAGTACTTC. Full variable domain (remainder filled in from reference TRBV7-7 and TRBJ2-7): GAGVSQSPRYKVTKRGQDVTLRCDPISSHATLYWYQQALGQGPEFLTYFNYEAQPDKSGLPSDRFSAERPEGSISTLTIQRTEQRDSAMYRCARSSRKGPNSYEQYFGPGTRLTVT.

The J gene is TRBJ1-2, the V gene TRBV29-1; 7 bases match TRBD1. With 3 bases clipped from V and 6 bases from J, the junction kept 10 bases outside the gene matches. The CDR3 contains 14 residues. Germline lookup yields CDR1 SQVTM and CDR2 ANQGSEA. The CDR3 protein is CSVDPQLTGDGYTF. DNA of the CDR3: TGCAGCGTTGACCCTCAACTTACAGGGGATGGCTACACCTTC.

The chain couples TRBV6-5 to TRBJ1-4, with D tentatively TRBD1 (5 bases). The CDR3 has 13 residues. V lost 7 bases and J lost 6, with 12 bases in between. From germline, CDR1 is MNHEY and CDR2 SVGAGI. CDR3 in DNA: TGTGCCAGCAAGAGGACAAACGATGAAAAACTGTTTTTT. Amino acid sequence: CASKRTNDEKLFF.

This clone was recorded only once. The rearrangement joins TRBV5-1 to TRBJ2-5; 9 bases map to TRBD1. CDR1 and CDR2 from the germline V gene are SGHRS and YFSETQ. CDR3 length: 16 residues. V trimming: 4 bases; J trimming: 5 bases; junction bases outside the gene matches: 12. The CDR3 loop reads CASSPGQGLVGETQYF. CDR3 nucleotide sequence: TGCGCCAGCAGCCCGGGACAGGGTTTAGTAGGGGAGACCCAGTACTTC.

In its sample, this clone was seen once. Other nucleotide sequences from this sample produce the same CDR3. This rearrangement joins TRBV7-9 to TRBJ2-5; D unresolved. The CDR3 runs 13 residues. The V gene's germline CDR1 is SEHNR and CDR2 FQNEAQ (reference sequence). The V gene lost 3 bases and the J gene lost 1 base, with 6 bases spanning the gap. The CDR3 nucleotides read TGTGCCAGCAGCTTGTCGGGCCAAGAGACCCAGTACTTC. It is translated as CASSLSGQETQYF.

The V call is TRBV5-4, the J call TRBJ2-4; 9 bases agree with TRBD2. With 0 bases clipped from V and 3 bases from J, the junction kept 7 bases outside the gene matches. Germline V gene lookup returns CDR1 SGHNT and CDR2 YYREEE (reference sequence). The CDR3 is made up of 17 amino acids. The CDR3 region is CASSLGWREGGKNIQYF. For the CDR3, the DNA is TGTGCCAGCAGCTTGGGGTGGCGGGAGGGTGGCAAAAACATTCAGTACTTC.

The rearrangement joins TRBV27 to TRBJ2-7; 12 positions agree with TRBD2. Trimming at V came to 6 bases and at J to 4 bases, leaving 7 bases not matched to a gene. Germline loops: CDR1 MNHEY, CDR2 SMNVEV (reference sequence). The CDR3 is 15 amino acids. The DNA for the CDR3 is TGTGCCAGCAGCGGACTAGCGGGATTTTCTTACGAGCAGTACTTC. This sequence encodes CASSGLAGFSYEQYF.

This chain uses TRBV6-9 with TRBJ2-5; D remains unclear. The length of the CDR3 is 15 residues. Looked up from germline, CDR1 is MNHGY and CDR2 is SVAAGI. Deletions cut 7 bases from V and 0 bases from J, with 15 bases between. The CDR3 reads CASKPTDRDQETQYF. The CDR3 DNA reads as TGTGCCAGCAAACCAACTGACCGGGACCAAGAGACCCAGTACTTC.

DNA for the CDR3: TGCGCCAGCAGCTTGGATGGCGGGTCCCCCACAGATACGCAGTATTTT. This sequence encodes CASSLDGGSPTDTQYF. The chain combines TRBV5-1 with TRBJ2-3; tentative D call: TRBD2 (5 bases). V gave up 0 bases and J gave up 2 bases, with 13 bases separating them. CDR3 size: 16 residues. Looked up from germline, CDR1 is SGHRS and CDR2 is YFSETQ.

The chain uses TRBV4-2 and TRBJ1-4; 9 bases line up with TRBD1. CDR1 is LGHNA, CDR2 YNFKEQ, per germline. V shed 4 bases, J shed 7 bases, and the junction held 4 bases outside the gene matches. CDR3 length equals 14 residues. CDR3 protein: CASSLDRGVEKLFF. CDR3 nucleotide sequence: TGTGCCAGCAGCCTCGACAGGGGGGTTGAAAAACTGTTTTTT.